This T cell receptor (beta chain) was found in a study of CD8 T cells in ankylosing spondylitis. Study-wide points: In the blood and synovial fluid of reactive arthritis, some motif variants had been previously reported.

The CDR3 contains 16 residues. The germline gives CDR1 SGHVS, CDR2 FQNEAQ. The V gene lost 6 bases and the J gene lost 0 bases, with 12 bases spanning the gap. Regarding this clonotype: What it recognizes is unknown.

The authors made TCR beta libraries by quantitative 5'-RACE with molecular barcodes. MiXCR was run by TCRdb on the 5' RACE reads, yielding one entry per CDR3 protein. The profile shows about 150,000 distinct CDR3 sequences, approximately 48% of them singletons. Sequenced material: synovial fluid, either unsorted or a sorted T cell fraction (not recorded which). V and J are TRBV7-8 and TRBJ2-6; D possibly uses TRBD1 or TRBD2 (5 bases each). The receptor was derived from a male donor with ankylosing spondylitis. CDR3 in amino acids: CASRPEGTSGANVLTF. The CDR3 DNA is TGTGCCAGCAGGCCAGAGGGGACCTCTGGGGCCAACGTCCTGACTTTC. Using reference TRBV7-8 and TRBJ2-6 for the parts outside the CDR3, the full variable domain is GAGVSQSPRYKVAKRGQDVALRCDPISGHVSLFWYQQALGQGPEFLTYFQNEAQLDKSGLPSDRFFAERPEGSVSTLKIQRTQQEDSAVYLCASRPEGTSGANVLTFGAGSRLTVL.